This T cell receptor (beta chain) was sequenced in a study of response to subunit inactivated influenza vaccine. TCRdb processed the RT-PCR reads anew with MiXCR; each CDR3 protein has one entry. The table has 600,000 to 850,000 distinct CDR3 sequences, around 13% seen once. Many counts were recorded for this clonotype. Its antigen is unidentified. Study-level results: T cells newly recruited by each seasonal influenza vaccination are few, the authors suggested.

The CDR3 has 16 amino acids. CDR1 and CDR2 (germline): MDHEN, SYDVKM. Trimming removed 4 bases from V and 5 bases from J; junction bases left unmatched: 12. The chain has TRBV28 and TRBJ2-5, with 8 bases matching TRBD1. The sample was PBMCs from blood, taken around two weeks before vaccination. The receptor's source is a man aged 45-60 years who received an inactivated influenza vaccine. CDR3 sequence reads: CASSSGTGELGETQYF. The CDR3 coding sequence is TGTGCCAGCAGTTCGGGGACAGGCGAGCTCGGTGAGACCCAGTACTTC.